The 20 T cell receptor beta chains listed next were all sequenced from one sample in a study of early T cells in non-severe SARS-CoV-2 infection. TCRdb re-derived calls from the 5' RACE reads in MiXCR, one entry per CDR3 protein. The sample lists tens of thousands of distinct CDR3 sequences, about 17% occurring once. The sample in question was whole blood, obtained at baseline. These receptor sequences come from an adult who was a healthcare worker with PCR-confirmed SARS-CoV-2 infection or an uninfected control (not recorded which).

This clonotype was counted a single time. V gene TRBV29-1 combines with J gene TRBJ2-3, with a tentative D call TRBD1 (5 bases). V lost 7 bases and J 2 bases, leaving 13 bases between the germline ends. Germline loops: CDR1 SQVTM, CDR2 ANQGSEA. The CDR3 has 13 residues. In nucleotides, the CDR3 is TGCAGCGCCCGACAGCCTTTCACAGATACGCAGTATTTT. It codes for CSARQPFTDTQYF.

This CDR3 reads CASSQAGQTDTQYF. The CDR3 DNA is TGTGCCAGCAGCCAGGCGGGACAAACAGATACGCAGTATTTT. The V and J genes are TRBV5-4 and TRBJ2-3; D possibly matches TRBD1 or TRBD2 (6 bases each). Per the germline V gene, CDR1 is SGHNT and CDR2 is YYREEE (reference sequence). V dropped 4 bases and J dropped 3 bases, with 12 bases sitting between them. This CDR3 spans 14 amino acids.

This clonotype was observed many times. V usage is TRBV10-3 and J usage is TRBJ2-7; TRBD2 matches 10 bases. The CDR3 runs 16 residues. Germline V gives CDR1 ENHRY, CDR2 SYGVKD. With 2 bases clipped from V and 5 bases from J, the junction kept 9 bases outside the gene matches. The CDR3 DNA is TGTGCCATCAGTGAGCCCTCCGGGACTAGCGAAAACGAGCAGTACTTC. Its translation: CAISEPSGTSENEQYF.

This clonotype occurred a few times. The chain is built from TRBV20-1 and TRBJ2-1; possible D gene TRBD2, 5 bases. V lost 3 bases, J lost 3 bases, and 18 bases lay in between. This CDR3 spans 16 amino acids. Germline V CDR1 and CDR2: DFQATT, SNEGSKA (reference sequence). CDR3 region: CSASKLLEFRYNEQFF. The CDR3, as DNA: TGCAGTGCTAGCAAACTACTAGAGTTCCGCTACAATGAGCAGTTCTTC.

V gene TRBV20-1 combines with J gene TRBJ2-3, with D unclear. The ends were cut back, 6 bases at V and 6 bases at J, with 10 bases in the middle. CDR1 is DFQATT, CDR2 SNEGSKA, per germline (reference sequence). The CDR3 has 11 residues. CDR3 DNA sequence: TGCAGTGCGAAGGTTTTGGATACGCAGTATTTT. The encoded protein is CSAKVLDTQYF.

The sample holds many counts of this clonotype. DNA for the CDR3: TGTGCCAGCCTTAGCACTCTGGGATATGGCTACACCTTC. This translates into CASLSTLGYGYTF. The V and J genes are TRBV6-5 and TRBJ1-2; D gene ambiguous. The V end was cut by 8 bases, the J end by 5 bases, with 15 bases between. The CDR3 loop spans 13 amino acids. Germline assignment: CDR1 MNHEY and CDR2 SVGAGI.

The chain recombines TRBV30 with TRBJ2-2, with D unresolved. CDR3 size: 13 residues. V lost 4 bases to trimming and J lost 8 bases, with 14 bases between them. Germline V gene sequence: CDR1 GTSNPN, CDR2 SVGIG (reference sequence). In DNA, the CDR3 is TGTGCCTGGATGGCAGCTTTGGCAGGGGAGCTGTTTTTT. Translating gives CAWMAALAGELFF. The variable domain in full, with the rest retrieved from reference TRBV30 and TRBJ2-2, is SQTIHQWPATLVQPVGSPLSLECTVEGTSNPNLYWYRQAAGRGLQLLFYSVGIGQISSEVPQNLSASRPQDRQFILSSKKLLLSDSGFYLCAWMAALAGELFFGEGSRLTVL.

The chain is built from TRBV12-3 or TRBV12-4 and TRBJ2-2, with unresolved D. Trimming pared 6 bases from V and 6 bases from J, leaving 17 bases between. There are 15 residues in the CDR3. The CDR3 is CASRKGLAIAGELFF. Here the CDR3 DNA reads TGTGCCAGCAGGAAGGGATTGGCGATAGCCGGGGAGCTGTTTTTT.

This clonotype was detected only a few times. The CDR3 is CASSGTDRRPQHF. The CDR3 DNA reads as TGTGCCAGTAGTGGGACAGACCGAAGGCCCCAGCATTTT. This chain uses TRBV19 with TRBJ1-5; the match to TRBD1 covers 7 bases. CDR3 length: 13 residues. With 5 bases clipped from V and 9 bases from J, the junction kept 7 bases outside the gene matches. Germline-derived CDR1 and CDR2 are LNHDA and SQIVND (reference sequence).

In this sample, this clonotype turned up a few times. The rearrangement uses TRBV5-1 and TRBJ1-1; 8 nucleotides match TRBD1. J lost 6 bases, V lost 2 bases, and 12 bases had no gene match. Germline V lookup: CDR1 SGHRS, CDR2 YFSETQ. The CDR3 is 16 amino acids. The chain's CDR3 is CASSLPGGAGASEAFF. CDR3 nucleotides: TGCGCCAGCAGCTTACCAGGGGGCGCGGGAGCGTCTGAAGCTTTCTTT.

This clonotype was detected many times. DNA for the CDR3: TGTGCCAGCACCCTAAGGTCTAGCGGCAATCAGCCCCAGCATTTT. Protein sequence: CASTLRSSGNQPQHF. The V gene is TRBV6-1, the J gene TRBJ1-5; no definite D call. The germline V gene encodes CDR1 MNHNS and CDR2 SASEGT. This CDR3 has 15 residues. Deletions cut 7 bases from V and 2 bases from J, with 15 bases between.

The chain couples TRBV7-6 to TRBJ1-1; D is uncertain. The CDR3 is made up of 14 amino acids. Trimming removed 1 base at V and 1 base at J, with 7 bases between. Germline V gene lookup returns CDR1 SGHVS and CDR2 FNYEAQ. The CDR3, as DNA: TGTGCCAGCAGCTTAGACGCACAGAACACTGAAGCTTTCTTT. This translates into CASSLDAQNTEAFF.

The CDR3 nucleotides read TGTGCCAGCAGTGAAGCGTCGCTTTATCAGCCCCAGCATTTT. Its translation: CASSEASLYQPQHF. V usage is TRBV6-1 and J usage is TRBJ1-5; no firm D call. The germline V gene has CDR1 MNHNS and CDR2 SASEGT. V lost 0 bases and J 5 bases, leaving 8 bases between the germline ends. The CDR3 length is 14 residues.

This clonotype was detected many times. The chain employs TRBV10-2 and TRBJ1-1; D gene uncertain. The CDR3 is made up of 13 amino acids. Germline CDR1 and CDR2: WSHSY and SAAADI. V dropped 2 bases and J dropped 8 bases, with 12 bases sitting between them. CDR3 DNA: TGCGCCAGCAGTGAGGCGGGAGCTAGAGAAGCTTTCTTT. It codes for CASSEAGAREAFF.

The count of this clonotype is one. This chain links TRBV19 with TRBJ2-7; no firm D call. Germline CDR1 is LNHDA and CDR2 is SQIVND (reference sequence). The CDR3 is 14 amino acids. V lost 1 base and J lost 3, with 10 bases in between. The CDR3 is CASSIVGKIYEQYF. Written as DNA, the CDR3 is TGTGCCAGTAGTATAGTTGGGAAGATCTACGAGCAGTACTTC.

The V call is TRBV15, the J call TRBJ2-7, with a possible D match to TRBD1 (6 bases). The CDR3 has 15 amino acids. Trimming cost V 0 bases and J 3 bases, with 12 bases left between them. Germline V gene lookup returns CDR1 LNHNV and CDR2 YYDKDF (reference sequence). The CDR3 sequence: CATSREAGTFYEQYF. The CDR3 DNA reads TGTGCCACCAGCAGAGAAGCCGGGACATTCTACGAGCAGTACTTC. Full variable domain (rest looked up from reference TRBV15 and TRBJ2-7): DAMVIQNPRYQVTQFGKPVTLSCSQTLNHNVMYWYQQKSSQAPKLLFHYYDKDFNNEADTPDNFQSRRPNTSFCFLDIRSPGLGDTAMYLCATSREAGTFYEQYFGPGTRLTVT.

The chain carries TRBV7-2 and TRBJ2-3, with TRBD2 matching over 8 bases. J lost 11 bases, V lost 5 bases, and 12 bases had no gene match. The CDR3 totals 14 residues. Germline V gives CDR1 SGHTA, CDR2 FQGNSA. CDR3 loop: CASSPPPGGSEQYF. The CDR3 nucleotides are TGTGCCAGCAGCCCCCCCCCGGGAGGGTCGGAGCAGTATTTT.

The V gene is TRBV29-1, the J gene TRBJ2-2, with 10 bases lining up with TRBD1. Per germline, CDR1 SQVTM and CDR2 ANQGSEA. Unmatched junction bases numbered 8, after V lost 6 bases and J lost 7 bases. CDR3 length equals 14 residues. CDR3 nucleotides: TGCAGCGTAGGACGGGACAGGGGATTCGGGGAGCTGTTTTTT. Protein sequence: CSVGRDRGFGELFF.

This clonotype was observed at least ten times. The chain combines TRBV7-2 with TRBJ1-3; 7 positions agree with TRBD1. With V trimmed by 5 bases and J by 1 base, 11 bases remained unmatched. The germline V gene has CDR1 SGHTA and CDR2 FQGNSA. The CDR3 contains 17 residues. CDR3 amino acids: CASSHRGQGVSGNTIYF. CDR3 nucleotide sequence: TGTGCCAGCAGCCACAGAGGGCAGGGGGTTTCTGGAAACACCATATATTTT.

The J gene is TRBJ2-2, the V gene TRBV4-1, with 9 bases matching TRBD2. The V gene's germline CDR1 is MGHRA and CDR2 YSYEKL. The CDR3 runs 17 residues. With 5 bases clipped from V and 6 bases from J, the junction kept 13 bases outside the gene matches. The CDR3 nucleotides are TGCGCCAGCAGCACCGGAGGGGCTAGCGGGACCTCCGGGGAGCTGTTTTTT. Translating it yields CASSTGGASGTSGELFF.